This entry features one T cell receptor beta chain sequence. The antigen is undetermined. TCR beta VDJ combinations and CDR3 sequences were profiled from genomic DNA. Using its own MiXCR run on the reads, TCRdb lists one record per CDR3 protein. The sample consists of around 180,000 distinct CDR3 sequences, about three fifths of them appearing once. The data belong to a study of CD8+CD57+ T cells in acquired aplastic anemia. Study overall: Sorted cells (CD4+ and CD8+) yielded DNA amounts that averaged around 3.1 ug. Study-level points and caveats: There were around 28 CD8+ CDR3 sequences that occurred in both patients and controls.

Input material: sorted CD4+, CD8+, or CD8+CD57+ T cells (not recorded which) from PBMCs. The TCR originated in a human donor with severe aplastic anemia or a healthy control (not recorded which).

CDR3 nucleotides: TGTGCCAGCAGCTTAGCAGGGGGCGGATTTAGGACAGATACGCAGTATTTT. Its protein is CASSLAGGGFRTDTQYF. This chain connects TRBV7-2 to TRBJ2-3; 7 nucleotides align to TRBD1. CDR1 SGHTA and CDR2 FQGNSA come from the germline V gene. The CDR3 consists of 17 residues. V trimming: 0 bases; J trimming: 3 bases; junction bases outside the gene matches: 9.